This TCR beta chain derives from a study of regulatory T cells in long-lasting Graves disease. Findings and limits, study-wide: Sampling was limited to peripheral blood rather than thyroid tissue. Favored usage of TRBV28, TRBJ1-2 and TRBJ2-5 was recorded in persistent disease. Few sampled subjects may have lowered accuracy.

Sample time point: persistent/refractory GD, antithyroid drugs over 5 years with positive TRAb. The TCR library was made from RNA extracted from PBMCs. Investigators report Graves' disease was diagnosed under American Thyroid Association guidelines. Construction of the TCR beta libraries employed iRepertoire HTBI primers in conjunction with Arm-PCR of CDR3 regions. TCRdb redid the calling of the multiplex PCR reads with MiXCR, one entry per CDR3 protein. Counted here are over 450,000 distinct CDR3 sequences, 20% to 25% occurring once; the ten biggest clones make up roughly 6.9%. The CDR3 has 16 amino acids. V was clipped by 0 bases and J by 1 base, with 13 bases between them. Germline-derived CDR1 and CDR2 are SGHRS and YFSETQ. With respect to this clonotype: The antigen is unknown.

Material: peripheral blood mononuclear cells (PBMCs), obtained when the disease was refractory, from a patient treated with antithyroid drugs. The receptor was derived from a female donor with Graves disease. The genes are TRBV5-1 and TRBJ1-1; D might be TRBD1 (6 bases). The CDR3 bases are TGCGCCAGCAGCTTGGAACAGGGTCTTGGGAACACTGAAGCTTTCTTT. Protein sequence: CASSLEQGLGNTEAFF.